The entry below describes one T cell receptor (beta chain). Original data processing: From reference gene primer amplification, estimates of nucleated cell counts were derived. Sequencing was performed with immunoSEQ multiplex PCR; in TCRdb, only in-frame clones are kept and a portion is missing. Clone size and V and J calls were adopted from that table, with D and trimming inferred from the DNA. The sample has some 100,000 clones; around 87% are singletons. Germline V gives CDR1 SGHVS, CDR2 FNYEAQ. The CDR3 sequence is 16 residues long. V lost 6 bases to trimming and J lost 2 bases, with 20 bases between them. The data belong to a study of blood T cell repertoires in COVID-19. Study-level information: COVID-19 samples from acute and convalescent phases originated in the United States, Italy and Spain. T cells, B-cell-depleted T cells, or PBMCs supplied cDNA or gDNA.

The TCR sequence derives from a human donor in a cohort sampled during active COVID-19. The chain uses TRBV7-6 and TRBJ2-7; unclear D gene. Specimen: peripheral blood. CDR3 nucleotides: TGTGCCAGCAGTCCACTGTCCAGCGTGAGAACCTACGAGCAGTACTTC. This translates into CASSPLSSVRTYEQYF.